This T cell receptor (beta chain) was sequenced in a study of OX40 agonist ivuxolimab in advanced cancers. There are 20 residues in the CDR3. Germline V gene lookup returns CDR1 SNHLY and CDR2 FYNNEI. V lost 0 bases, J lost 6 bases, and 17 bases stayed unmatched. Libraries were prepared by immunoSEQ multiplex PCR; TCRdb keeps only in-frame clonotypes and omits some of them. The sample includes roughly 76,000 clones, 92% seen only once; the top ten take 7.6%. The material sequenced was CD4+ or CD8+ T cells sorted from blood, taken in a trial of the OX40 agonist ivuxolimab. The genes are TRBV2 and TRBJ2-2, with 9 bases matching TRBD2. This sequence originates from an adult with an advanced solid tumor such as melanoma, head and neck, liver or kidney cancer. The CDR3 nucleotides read TGTGCCAGCAGTGAAGCAGGGGCCGGTAGCGGGGGCCGGGGGCCCGGGGAGCTGTTTTTT. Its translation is CASSEAGAGSGGRGPGELFF.